Following are 25 T cell receptor beta chains from one sample sequenced in a study of T cell changes during pregnancy in multiple sclerosis (dated by TCRdb to 2018 to 2020). Preparation of the library involved the immunoSEQ multiplex PCR assay. TCRdb retrieved this table from immuneACCESS and kept in-frame rearrangements only. Not all clones are present; in checked studies, unresolved V genes account for under half, and no reason is known for the remainder. The sample contains tens of thousands of clones, 94% of them found a single time. Approximately 0.42% of the sample lies in the top ten. Sample: CD4+ T cells from peripheral blood mononuclear cells, taken in the second trimester of pregnancy. The receptors come from a female donor with multiple sclerosis, enrolled in a pregnancy study.

The gene calls are TRBV19 and TRBJ1-2; possibly TRBD1 for D (5 bases). Trimming shortened V by 5 bases and J by 4 bases, and 14 bases separated the two germline ends. The CDR3 is 14 residues long. Germline V CDR1 and CDR2: LNHDA, SQIVND (reference sequence). CDR3 in amino acids: CASSGDFRGYGYTF. The CDR3 bases are TGTGCCAGTAGTGGGGACTTTCGTGGCTATGGCTACACCTTC.

The chain joins TRBV5-1 to TRBJ2-6; a possible D gene is TRBD1 (6 bases). The CDR3 loop spans 17 amino acids. Trimming left V 0 bases short and J 4 bases short, with 14 bases between. Germline values: CDR1 SGHRS, CDR2 YFSETQ. CDR3 protein: CASSLVSQGKGANVLTF. In nucleotides, the CDR3 is TGCGCCAGCAGCTTGGTGTCACAGGGAAAAGGGGCCAACGTCCTGACTTTC.

The chain couples TRBV11-3 to TRBJ2-1; 11 bases are shared with TRBD1. Germline lookup yields CDR1 SGHNT and CDR2 YENEEA. The CDR3 totals 15 residues. The J segment lost 6 bases and the V segment lost 5 bases, leaving 6 bases of the junction unmatched. CDR3 coding DNA: TGTGCCAGCAGCCTGGGACAGGGGGGATTCAATGAGCAGTTCTTC. This gives the protein CASSLGQGGFNEQFF.

This chain links TRBV18 with TRBJ1-1; a weak D match, TRBD1 (5 bases). Germline assignment: CDR1 KGHSH and CDR2 LQKENI. This CDR3 contains 13 residues. Trimming cost V 8 bases and J 0 bases, with 10 bases left between them. The CDR3: CASRGQLNTEAFF. The CDR3 DNA reads as TGTGCCAGCCGTGGACAATTGAACACTGAAGCTTTCTTT. Supplemented by reference TRBV18 and TRBJ1-1, the full variable domain reads NAGVMQNPRHLVRRRGQEARLRCSPMKGHSHVYWYRQLPEEGLKFMVYLQKENIIDESGMPKERFSAEFPKEGPSILRIQQVVRGDSAAYFCASRGQLNTEAFFGQGTRLTVV.

The chain is built from TRBV28 and TRBJ2-2, with D possibly matching TRBD2 (6 bases). The germline V gene has CDR1 MDHEN and CDR2 SYDVKM. V shed 8 bases and J shed 9 bases, with 10 bases lying between them. The CDR3 totals 11 residues. In DNA form, the CDR3 reads TGTGCCAGCGGGGGGTATAGGGAGCTGTTTTTT. It specifies CASGGYRELFF.

The rearrangement joins TRBV4-1 to TRBJ2-5; 8 nucleotides align to TRBD1. The CDR3 consists of 16 residues. The V gene's germline CDR1 is MGHRA and CDR2 YSYEKL. With 4 bases clipped from V and 0 bases from J, the junction kept 7 bases outside the gene matches. CDR3 bases: TGCGCCAGCAGCCCCCCAGGGGGACAGGACCAAGAGACCCAGTACTTC. It translates to CASSPPGGQDQETQYF.

V usage is TRBV7-7 and J usage is TRBJ2-7; D may be TRBD2 (6 bases). With 5 bases removed from V and 3 bases from J, the gap between germline ends came to 23 bases. This CDR3 has 17 amino acids. Looked up from germline, CDR1 is SSHAT and CDR2 is FNYEAQ (reference sequence). In DNA form, the CDR3 reads TGTGCCAGCAGCCCAAAACCTGGGACGGACTACCTCTACGAGCAGTACTTC. It encodes CASSPKPGTDYLYEQYF.

The chain links TRBV28 to TRBJ2-5, with a possible D match to TRBD1 (6 bases). Trimming pared 5 bases from V and 9 bases from J, leaving 19 bases between. The CDR3 runs to 14 residues. The germline gives CDR1 MDHEN, CDR2 SYDVKM. This CDR3 reads CASSRQVGDWAQYF. The CDR3 nucleotides read TGTGCCAGCAGTCGACAGGTTGGGGATTGGGCCCAGTACTTC. Looking up the rest from reference TRBV28 and TRBJ2-5 gives the full variable domain: DVKVTQSSRYLVKRTGEKVFLECVQDMDHENMFWYRQDPGLGLRLIYFSYDVKMKEKGDIPEGYSVSREKKERFSLILESASTNQTSMYLCASSRQVGDWAQYFGPGTRLLVL.

The V call is TRBV18, the J call TRBJ2-1, with D possibly being TRBD1 (6 bases). Germline V gene sequence: CDR1 KGHSH, CDR2 LQKENI. V gave up 2 bases and J gave up 5 bases, with 7 bases separating them. The CDR3 covers 13 residues. CDR3 nucleotide sequence: TGTGCCAGCTCACCAGGACAGAACAATGAGCAGTTCTTC. This codes for CASSPGQNNEQFF.

The chain uses TRBV30 and TRBJ1-5; TRBD1 aligns across 8 bases. J was trimmed by 6 bases and V by 5 bases; bases with no gene match: 12. CDR1 is GTSNPN, CDR2 SVGIG, per germline (reference sequence). This CDR3 region has 15 residues. The chain's CDR3 is CAWDTPQGGGQPQHF. The CDR3 nucleotides read TGTGCCTGGGACACCCCACAGGGGGGCGGTCAGCCCCAGCATTTT.

V usage is TRBV4-1 and J usage is TRBJ2-5; D unclear. Per germline, CDR1 MGHRA and CDR2 YSYEKL. V shed 4 bases and J shed 5 bases, with 11 bases lying between them. The CDR3 is 13 amino acids. The CDR3 region is CASSPERPETQYF. DNA for the CDR3: TGCGCCAGCAGCCCAGAGCGTCCGGAGACCCAGTACTTC.

The V gene is TRBV7-6, the J gene TRBJ1-1, with D unclear. Germline values: CDR1 SGHVS, CDR2 FNYEAQ. Deletions cut 1 base from V and 3 bases from J, with 6 bases between. CDR3 length equals 13 residues. The CDR3 DNA reads as TGTGCCAGCAGCTTAGTTCAGTACACTGAAGCTTTCTTT. As protein: CASSLVQYTEAFF.

This clone came up once. The rearrangement uses TRBV4-3 and TRBJ1-1; D remains ambiguous. The CDR3 is 14 amino acids. Trimming stripped 1 base from V and 2 bases from J, with 8 bases between. The germline V gene encodes CDR1 LGHNA and CDR2 YSLEER. The CDR3 sequence is CASSQGPGNTEAFF. The CDR3 bases are TGCGCCAGCAGCCAAGGTCCGGGTAACACTGAAGCTTTCTTT.

The chain uses TRBV20-1 and TRBJ1-4; tentatively, D is TRBD1 (6 bases). V gave up 3 bases and J gave up 12 bases, with 11 bases separating them. This CDR3 has 11 amino acids. In germline, CDR1 is DFQATT, CDR2 SNEGSKA (reference sequence). The CDR3 DNA is TGCAGTGCTAGGACAGGAAGCGAACTGTTTTTT. Encoded protein: CSARTGSELFF.

This clone was recorded once. V and J are TRBV28 and TRBJ2-2; unclear D gene. V was cut by 6 bases and J by 4 bases, with 6 bases left in between. This CDR3 has 12 amino acids. CDR1 is MDHEN, CDR2 SYDVKM, per germline. In nucleotides, the CDR3 is TGTGCCAGCAGGCAGTTCACCGGGGAGCTGTTTTTT. This codes for CASRQFTGELFF.

The chain has TRBV29-1 and TRBJ2-5; 10 bases line up with TRBD2. Trimming cost V 3 bases and J 5 bases; bases outside gene matches: 3. There are 13 residues in the CDR3. Germline V gene data show CDR1 as SQVTM and CDR2 as ANQGSEA. CDR3 coding DNA: TGCAGCGTTGAGTCTAGCGGGGGCGAGACCCAGTACTTC. Amino acids: CSVESSGGETQYF.

The V call is TRBV4-3, the J call TRBJ1-4; no clear D gene. The V gene lost 4 bases and the J gene lost 4 bases, with 7 bases spanning the gap. Germline V gene lookup returns CDR1 LGHNA and CDR2 YSLEER. The CDR3 loop spans 13 amino acids. Here the CDR3 reads CASSLGVNEKLFF. The CDR3 DNA reads TGCGCCAGCAGCCTCGGTGTTAATGAAAAACTGTTTTTT.

V is TRBV9 and J is TRBJ2-1; TRBD1 aligns across 7 bases. The length of the CDR3 is 14 residues. With V trimmed by 3 bases and J by 8 bases, 8 bases remained unmatched. CDR1 SGDLS and CDR2 YYNGEE come from the germline V gene. The CDR3 DNA follows: TGTGCCAGCAGCGCCCGACAGGGAAAGGATGAGCAGTTCTTC. Its translation is CASSARQGKDEQFF.

The chain uses TRBV5-1 and TRBJ2-1, with D tentatively TRBD2 (6 bases). The CDR3 loop spans 14 amino acids. The germline gives CDR1 SGHRS, CDR2 YFSETQ. V lost 2 bases, J lost 7 bases, and 13 bases lay in between. CDR3 residues: CASSLLAGSNEQFF. The CDR3 DNA follows: TGCGCCAGCAGCTTATTGGCGGGGTCGAATGAGCAGTTCTTC. The variable domain in full, with the rest retrieved from reference TRBV5-1 and TRBJ2-1, is KAGVTQTPRYLIKTRGQQVTLSCSPISGHRSVSWYQQTPGQGLQFLFEYFSETQRNKGNFPGRFSGRQFSNSRSEMNVSTLELGDSALYLCASSLLAGSNEQFFGPGTRLTVL.

This clone has only one observation. The V call is TRBV7-2, the J call TRBJ2-7; D gene uncertain. Trimming left V 5 bases short and J 3 bases short, with 5 bases between. The germline gives CDR1 SGHTA, CDR2 FQGNSA. CDR3 length equals 11 residues. The CDR3 sequence: CASSPNYEQYF. In DNA, the CDR3 is TGTGCCAGCAGCCCTAACTACGAGCAGTACTTC.

On this clone: Compared with germline, one end of the junction differs, possibly owing to a read error. The V and J genes are TRBV14 and TRBJ2-3; 8 positions match TRBD2. Germline V gives CDR1 SGHDN, CDR2 FVKESK. CDR3 size: 13 residues. The CDR3 protein is CASSQAGAHTQYF. CDR3 sequence (DNA): TGTGCCAGCAGTCAAGCGGGAGCTCATACGCAGTATTTT.

V and J are TRBV19 and TRBJ1-1, with D perhaps matching TRBD1 (6 bases). V was trimmed by 0 bases and J by 1 base, leaving 12 bases between them. The germline CDR1 and CDR2 sequences are LNHDA and SQIVND (reference sequence). This CDR3 has 16 amino acids. In DNA, the CDR3 is TGTGCCAGTAGTATAGATCTTGGGGGCCAGAACACTGAAGCTTTCTTT. Protein: CASSIDLGGQNTEAFF.

This clone is a singleton in its sample. The chain uses TRBV7-9 and TRBJ2-4, with a weak D call TRBD2 (5 bases). Germline assignment: CDR1 SEHNR and CDR2 FQNEAQ (reference sequence). The CDR3 length is 17 residues. V gave up 5 bases and J gave up 1 base, with 18 bases separating them. The CDR3 bases are TGTGCCAGCAGCCCCCTAAATGGCGGGTTGGCCAAAAACATTCAGTACTTC. Translated: CASSPLNGGLAKNIQYF. Variable domain in full (rest from reference TRBV7-9 and TRBJ2-4): DTGVSQNPRHKITKRGQNVTFRCDPISEHNRLYWYRQTLGQGPEFLTYFQNEAQLEKSRLLSDRFSAERPKGSFSTLEIQRTEQGDSAMYLCASSPLNGGLAKNIQYFGAGTRLSVL.

The chain joins TRBV19 to TRBJ1-1; TRBD1 is a possible D gene (5 bases). This CDR3 has 15 amino acids. V dropped 6 bases and J dropped 0 bases, with 14 bases sitting between them. Germline V gene lookup returns CDR1 LNHDA and CDR2 SQIVND (reference sequence). The CDR3 loop is CASSNLGLLNTEAFF. CDR3 nucleotides: TGTGCCAGTAGCAATTTGGGACTTTTGAACACTGAAGCTTTCTTT. Filled out from reference TRBV19 and TRBJ1-1, the complete variable domain reads DGGITQSPKYLFRKEGQNVTLSCEQNLNHDAMYWYRQDPGQGLRLIYYSQIVNDFQKGDIAEGYSVSREKKESFPLTVTSAQKNPTAFYLCASSNLGLLNTEAFFGQGTRLTVV.

This rearrangement joins TRBV9 to TRBJ2-1, with D tentatively TRBD2 (6 bases). CDR3 length equals 17 residues. V was shortened by 4 bases and J by 0 bases, with 17 bases between the two germline ends. Germline CDR1 SGDLS, CDR2 YYNGEE. CDR3 in DNA: TGTGCCAGCAGCCAGAGGAGGGAGCCTAGCTCCTACAATGAGCAGTTCTTC. This translates into CASSQRREPSSYNEQFF.